This entry lists 29 T cell receptor beta chains sequenced from one sample in a study of cytomegalovirus exposure and HLA in healthy donors. Sequencing used immunoSEQ multiplex PCR; TCRdb keeps in-frame clones, though not all of them. The sample holds about 160,000 clones, around four fifths seen once. The sample comprised PBMCs. The receptor set was obtained from a man younger than 40 in good health and CMV-seropositive.

This clone was detected a few times. V gene TRBV6-5 combines with J gene TRBJ2-7; 9 nucleotides align to TRBD1. Germline V CDR1 and CDR2: MNHEY, SVGAGI. V was pared by 2 bases and J by 7 bases, with 9 bases of the junction left unmatched. The CDR3 runs 15 residues. CDR3 bases: TGTGCCAGCAGTTACACCCGGGACAGGGCAGGAGAGCAGTACTTC. Its translation: CASSYTRDRAGEQYF.

The chain combines TRBV5-1 with TRBJ1-1; D is possibly TRBD1 (6 bases). Germline CDR1 and CDR2: SGHRS and YFSETQ. The length of the CDR3 is 15 residues. V lost 3 bases and J lost 2, with 14 bases in between. The CDR3 sequence is CASSSQGQGNTEAFF. For the CDR3, the DNA is TGCGCCAGCAGCTCTCAGGGGCAGGGAAACACTGAAGCTTTCTTT.

To note about this clone: A much bigger clone sits one base away, suggesting this may be a read error. The chain joins TRBV11-1 to TRBJ1-1; no definite D call. V lost 1 base and J 1 base, leaving 4 bases between the germline ends. CDR1 and CDR2 (germline): SGHAT, FQDESV (reference sequence). The CDR3 runs 13 residues. DNA for the CDR3: TGTGCCAGCAGCTTAGACAGGAACACTGAAGCTTTCTTT. This encodes CASSLDRNTEAFF. Looking up the rest from reference TRBV11-1 and TRBJ1-1 gives the full variable domain: EAEVAQSPRYKITEKSQAVAFWCDPISGHATLYWYRQILGQGPELLVQFQDESVVDDSQLPKDRFSAERLKGVDSTLKIQPAELGDSAMYLCASSLDRNTEAFFGQGTRLTVV.

The chain has TRBV13 and TRBJ1-1; D might be TRBD1 (5 bases). Germline CDR1 reads PRHDT; CDR2 reads FYEKMQ (reference sequence). The CDR3 consists of 12 residues. V dropped 4 bases and J dropped 7 bases, with 10 bases sitting between them. The CDR3 loop reads CASSSRQNEAFF. The CDR3 DNA is TGTGCCAGCAGCTCAAGACAGAATGAAGCTTTCTTT.

The gene calls are TRBV5-1 and TRBJ2-1; 8 nucleotides match TRBD1. The CDR3 runs 16 residues. V gave up 6 bases and J gave up 4 bases; unmatched junction bases: 12. Looked up from germline, CDR1 is SGHRS and CDR2 is YFSETQ. The CDR3 coding sequence is TGCGCCAGCACAGCGCGAGACAGGGGTTCTTACAATGAGCAGTTCTTC. Its translation is CASTARDRGSYNEQFF.

The CDR3 DNA is TGTGCCAGCAGCTTGGGGGGGGGCGAGCAGTACTTC. Its translation: CASSLGGGEQYF. The J gene is TRBJ2-7, the V gene TRBV5-4; 7 positions agree with TRBD2. Germline CDR1 SGHNT, CDR2 YYREEE (reference sequence). The CDR3 runs to 12 residues. With 0 bases clipped from V and 6 bases from J, the junction kept 0 bases outside the gene matches. Complete variable domain (other parts from reference TRBV5-4 and TRBJ2-7): ETGVTQSPTHLIKTRGQQVTLRCSSQSGHNTVSWYQQALGQGPQFIFQYYREEENGRGNFPPRFSGLQFPNYSSELNVNALELDDSALYLCASSLGGGEQYFGPGTRLTVT.

This clone occurred a few times. This chain links TRBV6-5 with TRBJ1-2; D call uncertain. V gave up 6 bases and J gave up 8 bases, with 16 bases separating them. The CDR3 has 13 residues. Germline CDR1 and CDR2: MNHEY and SVGAGI. CDR3 DNA: TGTGCCAGCAGCCAATTGGAGGGAGGCGGCTACACCTTC. Its protein product is CASSQLEGGGYTF.

The V and J genes are TRBV7-2 and TRBJ2-7; 7 nucleotides line up with TRBD2. V trimming: 5 bases; J trimming: 3 bases; junction bases outside the gene matches: 7. Looked up from germline, CDR1 is SGHTA and CDR2 is FQGNSA. This CDR3 has 14 amino acids. The DNA of the CDR3 is TGTGCCAGCAGCCACAAGCGGGGTGTCTACGAGCAGTACTTC. Amino acids: CASSHKRGVYEQYF.

The rearrangement joins TRBV18 to TRBJ1-1; 8 bases map to TRBD1. The trim removed 6 bases at V and 4 bases at J, leaving 13 bases unmatched. CDR1 is KGHSH and CDR2 is LQKENI in the germline V gene. The CDR3 has 16 residues. CDR3 region: CASSAREQGAVTEAFF. CDR3 nucleotides: TGTGCCAGCTCCGCGAGGGAGCAGGGGGCTGTCACTGAAGCTTTCTTT.

This sequence joins TRBV7-8 and TRBJ2-3; 7 bases are a match to TRBD1. The CDR3 contains 15 residues. Germline CDR1 and CDR2: SGHVS and FQNEAQ. V lost 4 bases, J lost 0 bases, and 4 bases stayed unmatched. CDR3 bases: TGTGCCAGCAGCTGGGGACAGCGAAGCACAGATACGCAGTATTTT. Encoded protein: CASSWGQRSTDTQYF.

In this sample, this clone turned up once. V gene TRBV19 combines with J gene TRBJ2-3, with 7 nucleotides matching TRBD2. CDR3 length equals 16 residues. Losses at the gene ends were 3 bases for V and 0 bases for J; bases not matched to a gene: 6. The germline CDR1 and CDR2 sequences are LNHDA and SQIVND (reference sequence). The CDR3 sequence: CASSIESGVSTDTQYF. DNA of the CDR3: TGTGCCAGTAGTATTGAGAGCGGGGTGAGCACAGATACGCAGTATTTT.

The rearrangement links TRBV7-9 to TRBJ1-3; 7 bases map to TRBD1. Looked up from germline, CDR1 is SEHNR and CDR2 is FQNEAQ (reference sequence). The V segment lost 5 bases and the J segment 2 bases; nucleotides outside the gene matches: 6. This CDR3 is built from 15 residues. CDR3 DNA: TGTGCCAGCAGCCCCCGGGACAGAACTGGAAACACCATATATTTT. Protein sequence: CASSPRDRTGNTIYF. Based on the CDR3 plus reference TRBV7-9 and TRBJ1-3, the full variable domain is DTGVSQNPRHKITKRGQNVTFRCDPISEHNRLYWYRQTLGQGPEFLTYFQNEAQLEKSRLLSDRFSAERPKGSFSTLEIQRTEQGDSAMYLCASSPRDRTGNTIYFGEGSWLTVV.

The chain is built from TRBV5-4 and TRBJ2-6; 7 nucleotides match TRBD1. The trim removed 4 bases at V and 2 bases at J, leaving 6 bases unmatched. Germline V gene lookup returns CDR1 SGHNT and CDR2 YYREEE (reference sequence). This CDR3 contains 16 residues. The CDR3 bases are TGTGCCAGCAGCAGGGACAGTAGGGCTGGGGCCAACGTCCTGACTTTC. Encoded protein: CASSRDSRAGANVLTF.

The chain uses TRBV2 and TRBJ2-3; weak D call: TRBD1 (5 bases). The CDR3 extends over 13 amino acids. Germline V CDR1 and CDR2: SNHLY, FYNNEI. Between the trimmed V and J ends, which lost 8 bases and 1 base, there was a span of 10 bases. The CDR3 DNA follows: TGTGCCAGCGGGGCGAAGCGCACAGATACGCAGTATTTT. It translates to CASGAKRTDTQYF.

The chain employs TRBV5-1 and TRBJ2-5, with 10 bases identical to TRBD2. The V and J ends lost 4 bases and 1 base, in that order; junction bases with no gene match: 7. Per germline, CDR1 SGHRS and CDR2 YFSETQ. The CDR3 extends over 16 amino acids. CDR3 bases: TGCGCCAGCAGCCCCGCTAGCGGGGGCCTCCAAGAGACCCAGTACTTC. Translating it yields CASSPASGGLQETQYF. Filled out from reference TRBV5-1 and TRBJ2-5, the complete variable domain reads KAGVTQTPRYLIKTRGQQVTLSCSPISGHRSVSWYQQTPGQGLQFLFEYFSETQRNKGNFPGRFSGRQFSNSRSEMNVSTLELGDSALYLCASSPASGGLQETQYFGPGTRLLVL.

J is TRBJ1-2 and V is TRBV6-6, with D possibly matching TRBD1 (5 bases). Germline V gene data show CDR1 as MNHNY and CDR2 as SVGAGI (reference sequence). With 7 bases removed from V and 6 bases from J, the gap between germline ends came to 18 bases. CDR3 length: 14 amino acids. The CDR3 DNA sequence: TGTGCCAGCACGAGAGAGGAGGGGAAGAATGGCTACACCTTC. It is translated as CASTREEGKNGYTF.

J is TRBJ2-7 and V is TRBV4-1; D unclear. Germline V gene lookup returns CDR1 MGHRA and CDR2 YSYEKL. This CDR3 has 15 residues. Deletions cut 1 base from V and 6 bases from J, with 16 bases between. CDR3 coding DNA: TGCGCCAGCAGCCAAGTCCCCGGAGCTCCTCTCGAGCAGTACTTC. This codes for CASSQVPGAPLEQYF.

The chain joins TRBV30 to TRBJ2-7; perhaps TRBD2 as D (6 bases). The CDR3 spans 12 residues. Germline V lookup: CDR1 GTSNPN, CDR2 SVGIG (reference sequence). V was trimmed by 2 bases and J by 3 bases, leaving 8 bases between them. Here the CDR3 DNA reads TGTGCCTGGAGTCTCGGGGGCTACGAGCAGTACTTC. This translates into CAWSLGGYEQYF.

The rearrangement joins TRBV7-2 to TRBJ2-7; 10 bases are a match to TRBD2. The CDR3 spans 15 residues. Trimming cost V 1 base and J 2 bases; bases outside gene matches: 2. Germline values: CDR1 SGHTA, CDR2 FQGNSA. In DNA form, the CDR3 reads TGTGCCAGCAGCTTAGGAAGCGGGGGGGCCTACGAGCAGTACTTC. It encodes CASSLGSGGAYEQYF.

CDR3 nucleotide sequence: TGTGCCAGCAGCCTCGGGACAGGGAAGAGCACAGATACGCAGTATTTT. Protein: CASSLGTGKSTDTQYF. This chain links TRBV5-6 with TRBJ2-3; 9 nucleotides align to TRBD1. CDR1 SGHDT and CDR2 YYEEEE come from the germline V gene. V lost 4 bases to trimming and J lost 0 bases; unmatched junction nucleotides: 6. The length of the CDR3 is 16 residues.

The gene calls are TRBV15 and TRBJ1-6; D possibly corresponds to TRBD1 (5 bases). In germline, CDR1 is LNHNV, CDR2 YYDKDF (reference sequence). The CDR3 totals 16 residues. Trimming removed 0 bases from V and 7 bases from J, with 13 bases in between. CDR3 nucleotide sequence: TGTGCCACCAGCAGAGATTCGGGGGTTTTCAATTCACCCCTCCACTTT. This codes for CATSRDSGVFNSPLHF.

This chain connects TRBV2 to TRBJ2-3, with a possible D match to TRBD2 (6 bases). Germline values: CDR1 SNHLY, CDR2 FYNNEI. The germline V and J ends were trimmed by 10 bases and 0 bases, with 11 bases remaining between them. CDR3 length: 13 residues. The CDR3 here is CATIAASTDTQYF. The DNA of the CDR3 is TGTGCCACGATAGCGGCTAGCACAGATACGCAGTATTTT. Complete variable domain (other parts from reference TRBV2 and TRBJ2-3): EPEVTQTPSHQVTQMGQEVILRCVPISNHLYFYWYRQILGQKVEFLVSFYNNEISEKSEIFDDQFSVERPDGSNFTLKIRSTKLEDSAMYFCATIAASTDTQYFGPGTRLTVL.

J is TRBJ2-3 and V is TRBV5-6, with 7 bases lining up with TRBD2. From germline, CDR1 is SGHDT and CDR2 YYEEEE. The V and J ends lost 1 base and 0 bases, in that order; junction bases with no gene match: 5. This CDR3 contains 16 residues. DNA of the CDR3: TGTGCCAGCAGCTTGAGGCTAGCGGCGAGCACAGATACGCAGTATTTT. It is translated as CASSLRLAASTDTQYF.

The chain combines TRBV9 with TRBJ2-6; 8 bases align to TRBD1. The germline CDR1 and CDR2 sequences are SGDLS and YYNGEE. V lost 1 base and J lost 2; bases outside the gene matches: 8. The CDR3 contains 18 residues. CDR3 coding DNA: TGTGCCAGCAGCGTACTGGACAGGGTCCCCACTGGGGCCAACGTCCTGACTTTC. Residues: CASSVLDRVPTGANVLTF. Variable domain in full (rest from reference TRBV9 and TRBJ2-6): DSGVTQTPKHLITATGQRVTLRCSPRSGDLSVYWYQQSLDQGLQFLIQYYNGEERAKGNILERFSAQQFPDLHSELNLSSLELGDSALYFCASSVLDRVPTGANVLTFGAGSRLTVL.

The chain couples TRBV5-1 to TRBJ1-1; a weak D match, TRBD1 (6 bases). V was cut by 0 bases and J by 0 bases, with 12 bases left in between. CDR3 length: 16 amino acids. The germline V gene encodes CDR1 SGHRS and CDR2 YFSETQ. The CDR3 loop reads CASSLAPGVMNTEAFF. The CDR3 nucleotides are TGCGCCAGCAGCTTGGCGCCAGGGGTCATGAACACTGAAGCTTTCTTT.

CDR3 coding DNA: TGTGCCAGCAGCTTGCCCATCGACAGGGGAGGCTATGGCTACACCTTC. The encoded protein is CASSLPIDRGGYGYTF. The chain combines TRBV5-6 with TRBJ1-2; 8 bases match TRBD1. Germline CDR1 SGHDT, CDR2 YYEEEE. The length of the CDR3 is 16 residues. Trimming at V came to 1 base and at J to 4 bases, leaving 9 bases not matched to a gene. Drawing the rest from reference TRBV5-6 and TRBJ1-2, the complete variable domain is DAGVTQSPTHLIKTRGQQVTLRCSPKSGHDTVSWYQQALGQGPQFIFQYYEEEERQRGNFPDRFSGHQFPNYSSELNVNALLLGDSALYLCASSLPIDRGGYGYTFGSGTRLTVV.

This clone was counted a single time. This rearrangement joins TRBV27 to TRBJ1-1; no definite D call. The CDR3 has 14 amino acids. V lost 2 bases and J 1 base, leaving 8 bases between the germline ends. Germline-derived CDR1 and CDR2 are MNHEY and SMNVEV (reference sequence). The chain's CDR3 is CASSLRERNTEAFF. CDR3 in DNA: TGTGCCAGCAGTTTACGAGAAAGGAACACTGAAGCTTTCTTT.

The chain combines TRBV5-1 with TRBJ2-6, with a tentative D call TRBD1 (6 bases). The CDR3 consists of 16 residues. CDR1 and CDR2 from the germline V gene are SGHRS and YFSETQ. The ends were cut back, 1 base at V and 2 bases at J, with 10 bases in the middle. CDR3 nucleotides: TGCGCCAGCAGCTTGCAACAGGGACCTGGGGCCAACGTCCTGACTTTC. Translated, it gives CASSLQQGPGANVLTF.

The chain joins TRBV19 to TRBJ2-7; 7 bases line up with TRBD2. Trimming cost V 3 bases and J 3 bases; bases outside gene matches: 2. This CDR3 is built from 13 residues. In germline, CDR1 is LNHDA, CDR2 SQIVND (reference sequence). The CDR3 nucleotides are TGTGCCAGTAGTATGGGAGGGGACTACGAGCAGTACTTC. It specifies CASSMGGDYEQYF.